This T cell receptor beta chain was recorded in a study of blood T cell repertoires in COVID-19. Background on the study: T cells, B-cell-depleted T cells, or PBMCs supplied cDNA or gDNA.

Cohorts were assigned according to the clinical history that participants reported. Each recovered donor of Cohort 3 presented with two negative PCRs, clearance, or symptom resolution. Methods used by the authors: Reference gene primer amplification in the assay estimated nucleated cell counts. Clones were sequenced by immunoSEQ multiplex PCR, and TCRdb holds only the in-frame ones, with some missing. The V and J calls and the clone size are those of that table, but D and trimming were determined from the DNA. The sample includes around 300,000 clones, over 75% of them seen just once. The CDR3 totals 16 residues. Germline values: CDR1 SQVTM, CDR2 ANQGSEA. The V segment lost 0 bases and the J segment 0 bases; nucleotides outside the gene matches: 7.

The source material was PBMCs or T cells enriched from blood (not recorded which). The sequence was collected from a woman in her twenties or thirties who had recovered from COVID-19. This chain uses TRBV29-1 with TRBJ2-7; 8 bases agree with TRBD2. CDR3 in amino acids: CSVEEGTSGSSYEQYF. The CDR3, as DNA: TGCAGCGTTGAAGAGGGGACAAGCGGGAGCTCCTACGAGCAGTACTTC.